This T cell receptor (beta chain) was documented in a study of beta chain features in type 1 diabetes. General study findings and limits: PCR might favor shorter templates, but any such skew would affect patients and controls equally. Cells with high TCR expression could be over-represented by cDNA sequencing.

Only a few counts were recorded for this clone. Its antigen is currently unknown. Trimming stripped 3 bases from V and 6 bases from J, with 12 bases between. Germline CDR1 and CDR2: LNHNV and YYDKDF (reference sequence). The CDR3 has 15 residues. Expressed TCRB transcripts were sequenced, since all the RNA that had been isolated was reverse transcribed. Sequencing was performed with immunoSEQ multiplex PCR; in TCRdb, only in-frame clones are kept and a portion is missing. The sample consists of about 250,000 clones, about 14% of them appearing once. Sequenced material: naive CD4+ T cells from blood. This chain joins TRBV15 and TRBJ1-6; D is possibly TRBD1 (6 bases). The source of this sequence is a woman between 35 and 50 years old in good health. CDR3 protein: CATSRDGQLNSPLHF. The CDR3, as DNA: TGTGCCACCAGCAGGGATGGACAGCTTAATTCACCCCTCCACTTT.